This TCR beta chain comes out of a study of neurological immune-mediated disorders. This clonotype was counted many times. Antigen: not known. The unsorted libraries were made from 2 million PBMCs kept at -80 C. Study-wide results and caveats: No link was found between any clinical or MRI feature and the multiple sclerosis repertoire cluster.

Each CDR3 protein gets one entry after TCRdb re-called the 5' RACE reads with MiXCR. The profile shows some 60,000 distinct CDR3 sequences, roughly 2.5% of them singletons. The receptor comes from a man aged 50-59 years with multiple sclerosis. The sequenced sample was PBMCs.

The CDR3 coding sequence is TGTGCCACCAGCAGAGATAGGCAGGGCAGATACGAGCAGTACTTC. Encoded protein: CATSRDRQGRYEQYF. J is TRBJ2-7 and V is TRBV15, with D possibly being TRBD1 (5 bases). Deletions cut 0 bases from V and 4 bases from J, with 13 bases between. In germline, CDR1 is LNHNV, CDR2 YYDKDF (reference sequence). The CDR3 has 15 amino acids.